Each of the 20 T cell receptor beta chains below was sequenced from the same sample in a study of blood T cell repertoires in COVID-19 (dated by TCRdb to about 2020). Library prep was done by the immunoSEQ multiplex PCR assay. In TCRdb, the immuneACCESS table is reduced to in-frame sequences with V and J assigned. These tables do not hold every clone; where another copy was compared, an unresolved V gene accounts for under half, and the others remain unexplained. The sample profile shows 120,000 or so clones; less than 85% of them were found once. Roughly 2.5% of the sample is in the top ten clones. Material for sequencing was peripheral blood. Receptor source: a man aged 50 or older with acute or convalescent COVID-19.

This clone was seen once. The chain couples TRBV15 to TRBJ2-3, with 14 positions matching TRBD2. The CDR3 loop spans 15 amino acids. The V gene end was trimmed by 4 bases and the J gene end by 5 bases; junction bases not matched to a gene: 2. From germline, CDR1 is LNHNV and CDR2 YYDKDF (reference sequence). The CDR3 is CATSIGTSGGDTQYF. The DNA for the CDR3 is TGTGCCACCAGCATCGGGACTAGCGGGGGAGATACGCAGTATTTT.

As concerns this clone: The junction shows a germline mismatch at one end, possibly a read error. The chain combines TRBV7-7 with TRBJ1-5; 8 positions agree with TRBD1. The germline CDR1 and CDR2 sequences are SSHAT and FNYEAQ (reference sequence). CDR3 length equals 16 residues. This chain's CDR3 is CASSLAGGGSNQPQHF. The CDR3 nucleotides are TGTGCTAGCAGCTTAGCAGGGGGCGGCAGCAATCAGCCCCAGCATTTT.

The chain is built from TRBV12-3 or TRBV12-4 and TRBJ2-4; D perhaps matches TRBD2 (6 bases). This CDR3 is built from 13 residues. V lost 3 bases to trimming and J lost 6 bases, with 9 bases between them. CDR3 sequence (DNA): TGTGCCAGCAGTTTGGGAGGCAGAAACATTCAGTACTTC. Translation: CASSLGGRNIQYF.

The rearrangement uses TRBV27 and TRBJ1-1; tentative D call: TRBD1 (6 bases). Germline lookup yields CDR1 MNHEY and CDR2 SMNVEV (reference sequence). The CDR3 is 16 amino acids. V lost 0 bases, J lost 3 bases, and 14 bases lay in between. Here the CDR3 DNA reads TGTGCCAGCAGTTTATCGGCAGGGGAGGGGTACACTGAAGCTTTCTTT. It specifies CASSLSAGEGYTEAFF.

This chain connects TRBV14 to TRBJ1-1; 7 bases fit TRBD1. V lost 4 bases to trimming and J lost 3 bases; unmatched junction nucleotides: 5. CDR1 is SGHDN, CDR2 FVKESK, per germline. CDR3 length: 14 residues. The CDR3 reads CASSPGQEHTEAFF. The CDR3 nucleotides are TGTGCCAGCAGCCCAGGACAGGAGCACACTGAAGCTTTCTTT.

The rearrangement links TRBV7-3 to TRBJ2-2; D remains unclear. This CDR3 has 14 residues. V dropped 5 bases and J dropped 2 bases, with 9 bases sitting between them. The germline V gene encodes CDR1 SGHTA and CDR2 FQGTGA. The CDR3 loop is CASSLQLNTGELFF. CDR3 coding DNA: TGTGCCAGCAGCCTACAGCTTAACACCGGGGAGCTGTTTTTT.

This chain joins TRBV5-4 and TRBJ1-1; possible D gene TRBD1, 5 bases. Trimming stripped 1 base from V and 4 bases from J, with 17 bases between. Germline assignment: CDR1 SGHNT and CDR2 YYREEE (reference sequence). This CDR3 contains 16 residues. For the CDR3, the DNA is TGTGCCAGCAGCTTGCTCGCGGGGGTCTCGGGCACTGAAGCTTTCTTT. Amino acid sequence: CASSLLAGVSGTEAFF.

The chain couples TRBV3-1 (or the pseudogene TRBV3-2) to TRBJ1-4; no definite D call. The ends were cut back, 0 bases at V and 4 bases at J, with 9 bases in the middle. CDR3 size: 15 residues. CDR1 is LGHDT, CDR2 YNNKEL, per germline (reference sequence). CDR3 bases: TGTGCCAGCAGCCAAGATGTCGGGGTTAATGAAAAACTGTTTTTT. Protein product: CASSQDVGVNEKLFF.

J is TRBJ1-5 and V is TRBV19; TRBD1 matches 7 bases. Germline CDR1 LNHDA, CDR2 SQIVND (reference sequence). The ends lost 0 bases at V and 5 bases at J; junction bases unmatched: 4. CDR3 length: 15 residues. The CDR3 bases are TGTGCCAGTAGTATAGATTCGACAGGGCATCAGCCCCAGCATTTT. Translation: CASSIDSTGHQPQHF.

The sample holds one count of this clone. V usage is TRBV6-1 and J usage is TRBJ1-2, with 7 bases that match TRBD1. The V and J ends lost 3 bases and 4 bases, in that order; junction bases with no gene match: 8. The CDR3 is 15 amino acids. CDR1 and CDR2 from the germline V gene are MNHNS and SASEGT. In DNA form, the CDR3 reads TGTGCCAGCAGTGAGCGAGGGGGCAGTATCTATGGCTACACCTTC. Translating gives CASSERGGSIYGYTF.

V is TRBV11-2 and J is TRBJ2-2; no clear D gene. CDR1 is SGHAT and CDR2 is FQNNGV in the germline V gene. Trimming took off 2 bases at V and 4 bases at J, with 8 bases between the two ends. The CDR3 is 14 residues long. CDR3 amino acids: CASSLRVGTGELFF. The CDR3 DNA reads TGTGCCAGCAGCTTACGGGTCGGCACCGGGGAGCTGTTTTTT.

The V call is TRBV19, the J call TRBJ1-4; D unresolved. This CDR3 contains 15 residues. Germline loops: CDR1 LNHDA, CDR2 SQIVND (reference sequence). Trimming took 5 bases from V and 0 from J, leaving 10 bases between them. In nucleotides, the CDR3 is TGTGCCAGTAGTTCGGCGGGCGCAACTAATGAAAAACTGTTTTTT. Its protein product is CASSSAGATNEKLFF.

The chain has TRBV4-1 and TRBJ2-3; D unresolved. The germline V gene encodes CDR1 MGHRA and CDR2 YSYEKL. The CDR3 has 16 residues. V gave up 2 bases and J gave up 6 bases, with 18 bases separating them. CDR3: CASSQSDLVTSDTQYF. In nucleotides, the CDR3 is TGCGCCAGCAGCCAATCTGACCTGGTGACATCCGATACGCAGTATTTT.

V gene TRBV24-1 combines with J gene TRBJ1-5; D gene ambiguous. The CDR3 runs 13 residues. Germline V CDR1 and CDR2: KGHDR, SFDVKD. The V gene lost 4 bases and the J gene lost 6 bases, with 9 bases spanning the gap. This CDR3 is CATSEGGAQPQHF. The CDR3, as DNA: TGTGCCACCAGTGAGGGAGGTGCTCAGCCCCAGCATTTT.

The rearrangement joins TRBV6-5 to TRBJ1-1, with 7 nucleotides matching TRBD1. J lost 5 bases, V lost 7 bases, and 7 bases had no gene match. This CDR3 has 13 amino acids. CDR1 is MNHEY and CDR2 is SVGAGI in the germline V gene. The CDR3 nucleotides read TGTGCCAGCAAGAGGGGGCGAGGGACTGAAGCTTTCTTT. Residues: CASKRGRGTEAFF.

The V and J genes are TRBV6-4 and TRBJ2-3, with 11 bases identical to TRBD2. With 3 bases clipped from V and 0 bases from J, the junction kept 2 bases outside the gene matches. The CDR3 covers 16 residues. The germline CDR1 and CDR2 sequences are MRHNA and SNTAGT. The CDR3 DNA reads TGTGCCAGCAGTGAACTAGCGGGGGCTAGCACAGATACGCAGTATTTT. Its protein product is CASSELAGASTDTQYF.

The V call is TRBV19, the J call TRBJ2-5; D possibly corresponds to TRBD1 (5 bases). The CDR3 is made up of 14 amino acids. Germline CDR1 reads LNHDA; CDR2 reads SQIVND (reference sequence). Deletions cut 3 bases from V and 1 base from J, with 9 bases between. CDR3 nucleotides: TGTGCCAGTAGTATCACAGGTATCCAAGAGACCCAGTACTTC. As protein: CASSITGIQETQYF.

The chain recombines TRBV5-8 with TRBJ2-1, with D perhaps TRBD2 (7 bases). CDR3 size: 16 residues. CDR1 and CDR2 from the germline V gene are SGHTS and YDEGEE. Trimming cost V 0 bases and J 2 bases, with 12 bases left between them. In DNA form, the CDR3 reads TGTGCCAGCAGCTTGGAGGTGGGGGGGCCCTACAATGAGCAGTTCTTC. This translates into CASSLEVGGPYNEQFF. Together with reference TRBV5-8 and TRBJ2-1, the CDR3 gives the full variable domain: EAGVTQSPTHLIKTRGQQATLRCSPISGHTSVYWYQQALGLGLQFLLWYDEGEERNRGNFPPRFSGRQFPNYSSELNVNALELEDSALYLCASSLEVGGPYNEQFFGPGTRLTVL.

V gene TRBV19 combines with J gene TRBJ1-1; 8 bases align to TRBD1. The CDR3 runs to 14 residues. The ends lost 3 bases at V and 5 bases at J; junction bases unmatched: 5. Germline V gives CDR1 LNHDA, CDR2 SQIVND (reference sequence). CDR3 nucleotides: TGTGCCAGTAGTATCCAGGGGGCAAGGACTGAAGCTTTCTTT. This codes for CASSIQGARTEAFF.

This rearrangement joins TRBV30 to TRBJ2-2; 11 nucleotides match TRBD2. The trim removed 1 base at V and 5 bases at J, leaving 9 bases unmatched. Germline CDR1 is GTSNPN and CDR2 is SVGIG (reference sequence). The CDR3 sequence is 17 residues long. CDR3 bases: TGTGCCTGGAGTGATTCACTAGCGGGGGAGGGAACCGGGGAGCTGTTTTTT. Encoded protein: CAWSDSLAGEGTGELFF. Together with reference TRBV30 and TRBJ2-2, the CDR3 gives the full variable domain: SQTIHQWPATLVQPVGSPLSLECTVEGTSNPNLYWYRQAAGRGLQLLFYSVGIGQISSEVPQNLSASRPQDRQFILSSKKLLLSDSGFYLCAWSDSLAGEGTGELFFGEGSRLTVL.